A selection of T cell receptor beta chains follows, all from one sample in a study of shared clonotypes between healthy human individuals. Measured with immunoSEQ multiplex PCR; TCRdb has only the in-frame clones, and not every one. This table holds roughly 2.2 million clones, over 85% found once. Sample: naive CD4+ T cells from PBMCs. These receptors were obtained from a man younger than 35 in good health. Some clones in this sample may be carry-over from other donors' samples. The CDR3 runs from the conserved cysteine through the conserved F or W. The D gene is left open where the match is weak. Not every row has a clone size; where given, it reads once, few, many or a size class.

CDR3 DNA: TGTGCCAGCTCACCACCTGGGCTAGCGGGGGCCTACGAGCAGTACTTC
CDR3 protein: CASSPPGLAGAYEQYF
CDR3 length: 16
D gene: TRBD2
clone size: once
J gene: TRBJ2-7
V gene: TRBV18

CDR3 DNA: TGTGCCAGCAGTTTAGAGACCCAGACGGAACATGAAGCTTTCTTT
CDR3 protein: CASSLETQTEHEAFF
CDR3 length: 15
D gene: .
clone size: few
J gene: TRBJ1-1
V gene: TRBV28

CDR3 DNA: TGTGCCAGCAGTATCAGCGGGAGCCCTGGAAACATTCAGTACTTC
CDR3 protein: CASSISGSPGNIQYF
CDR3 length: 15
D gene: TRBD2
clone size: .
J gene: TRBJ2-4
V gene: TRBV2

CDR3 DNA: TGTGCCAGCAGCTTGCCTCTGGAGGGCACTGAAGCTTTCTTT
CDR3 protein: CASSLPLEGTEAFF
CDR3 length: 14
D gene: .
clone size: .
J gene: TRBJ1-1
V gene: TRBV5-6

CDR3 DNA: TGTGCCAGCAGGGACAGGGGGAACACTGAAGCTTTCTTT
CDR3 protein: CASRDRGNTEAFF
CDR3 length: 13
D gene: TRBD1
clone size: few
J gene: TRBJ1-1
V gene: TRBV2

CDR3 DNA: TGCGCCAGCAGCAGCACCCGAGCCAATGGGGGTAGGGGTGAGCAGTTCTTC
CDR3 protein: CASSSTRANGGRGEQFF
CDR3 length: 17
D gene: .
clone size: .
J gene: TRBJ2-1
V gene: TRBV4-1

CDR3 DNA: TGTGCCAGCAGCACACCGGGACCCCAAGAGGGTGAGCAGTTCTTC
CDR3 protein: CASSTPGPQEGEQFF
CDR3 length: 15
D gene: .
clone size: .
J gene: TRBJ2-1
V gene: TRBV21-1

CDR3 DNA: TGTGCCAGCAGTCTAACGGCTCGGGGGGTAGCTTTCTTT
CDR3 protein: CASSLTARGVAFF
CDR3 length: 13
D gene: .
clone size: .
J gene: TRBJ1-1
V gene: TRBV6-5

CDR3 DNA: TGTGCCAGCAGTGGTCCGGGGGGCCGCACTGAAGCTTTCTTT
CDR3 protein: CASSGPGGRTEAFF
CDR3 length: 14
D gene: .
clone size: .
J gene: TRBJ1-1
V gene: TRBV27

CDR3 DNA: TGTGCCAGCAGTTCCCAAACTAGCGGGAGTTTCAATGAGCAGTTCTTC
CDR3 protein: CASSSQTSGSFNEQFF
CDR3 length: 16
D gene: TRBD2
clone size: .
J gene: TRBJ2-1
V gene: TRBV28

CDR3 DNA: TGTGCCAGCAGCCTACAGTCATACCCACGAGCCAAAAACATTCAGTACTTC
CDR3 protein: CASSLQSYPRAKNIQYF
CDR3 length: 17
D gene: .
clone size: .
J gene: TRBJ2-4
V gene: TRBV21-1